Following are 14 T cell receptor beta chains from one sample sequenced in a study of blood T cell repertoires in COVID-19. The repertoire was sequenced with immunoSEQ multiplex PCR; TCRdb's copy has only in-frame clones and lacks some. The sample lists over 200,000 clones, 65% to 90% seen once, with 8.9% in the top ten. Material: PBMCs or T cells enriched from blood (not recorded which). Receptors originate from a woman aged 50 to 60 with acute COVID-19.

Written as DNA, the CDR3 is TGTGCCATCAGCTGGGGGGGGACTGAGCAGTTCTTC. The encoded protein is CAISWGGTEQFF. This chain links TRBV10-3 with TRBJ2-1; the match to TRBD2 covers 7 bases. CDR3 length equals 12 residues. With 6 bases clipped from V and 9 bases from J, the junction kept 5 bases outside the gene matches. Germline CDR1 ENHRY, CDR2 SYGVKD.

The chain carries TRBV6-2 or TRBV6-3 and TRBJ1-2; 9 positions match TRBD1. Looked up from germline, CDR1 is MNHEY and CDR2 is SVGEGT. The CDR3 length is 15 residues. V was pared by 6 bases and J by 5 bases, with 10 bases of the junction left unmatched. The CDR3 region is CASSEGTGYVYGYTF. Here the CDR3 DNA reads TGTGCCAGCAGCGAAGGGACAGGGTACGTTTATGGCTACACCTTC.

This chain connects TRBV18 to TRBJ1-1, with a possible D match to TRBD1 (6 bases). This CDR3 has 14 residues. The germline CDR1 and CDR2 sequences are KGHSH and LQKENI. Trimming cost V 6 bases and J 4 bases, with 15 bases left between them. In DNA, the CDR3 is TGTGCCAGCTCCGGGGGGGCCGGGGTCACTGAAGCTTTCTTT. Translation gives CASSGGAGVTEAFF.

A note on this clone: The sample carries other DNA sequences with the same CDR3. This rearrangement joins TRBV18 to TRBJ1-1, with no clear D. The germline CDR1 and CDR2 sequences are KGHSH and LQKENI. Between the trimmed V and J ends, which lost 3 bases and 1 base, there was a span of 6 bases. The CDR3 runs 13 residues. The CDR3 sequence is CASSPAGNTEAFF. CDR3 in DNA: TGTGCCAGCTCACCCGCAGGGAACACTGAAGCTTTCTTT.

The rearrangement joins TRBV3-1 (or the pseudogene TRBV3-2) to TRBJ2-5, with 7 bases matching TRBD2. V shed 0 bases and J 1 base; nucleotides not matched to a gene: 8. CDR3 length: 17 residues. Per germline, CDR1 LGHDT and CDR2 YNNKEL (reference sequence). The CDR3 is CASSQDPLGGVQETQYF. CDR3 nucleotides: TGTGCCAGCAGCCAAGATCCCCTGGGGGGGGTCCAAGAGACCCAGTACTTC.

The CDR3 coding sequence is TGCGCCAGCAGCCGGACCCGGGCCAGGGGACAAGAGACCCAGTACTTC. It is translated as CASSRTRARGQETQYF. This chain connects TRBV4-3 to TRBJ2-5, with a weak D call TRBD1 (6 bases). The length of the CDR3 is 16 residues. Per the germline V gene, CDR1 is LGHNA and CDR2 is YSLEER. V dropped 4 bases and J dropped 2 bases, with 17 bases sitting between them.

The V and J genes are TRBV27 and TRBJ1-1; D gene ambiguous. Between the trimmed V and J ends, which lost 11 bases and 3 bases, there was a span of 10 bases. The CDR3 has 11 amino acids. Germline V gene data show CDR1 as MNHEY and CDR2 as SMNVEV (reference sequence). The CDR3 loop reads CARGNYTEAFF. The CDR3 DNA reads as TGTGCCCGCGGAAATTACACTGAAGCTTTCTTT.

V gene TRBV5-5 combines with J gene TRBJ1-5, with D possibly TRBD1 on 5 matching bases. Germline CDR1 is SGHKS and CDR2 is YYEKEE (reference sequence). The CDR3 is made up of 15 amino acids. V shed 4 bases and J shed 2 bases, with 13 bases lying between them. The chain's CDR3 is CASSGVGAGNQPQHF. CDR3 in DNA: TGTGCCAGCAGCGGGGTTGGGGCGGGCAATCAGCCCCAGCATTTT.

The rearrangement links TRBV15 to TRBJ1-4, with D possibly matching TRBD1 (5 bases). From germline, CDR1 is LNHNV and CDR2 YYDKDF (reference sequence). Deletions cut 0 bases from V and 2 bases from J, with 13 bases between. CDR3 size: 17 residues. CDR3 DNA: TGTGCCACCAGCAGAGATATCGTGGCAGGGACTAATGAAAAACTGTTTTTT. Its translation is CATSRDIVAGTNEKLFF. The full variable domain, in which reference TRBV15 and TRBJ1-4 provide the parts outside the CDR3, is DAMVIQNPRYQVTQFGKPVTLSCSQTLNHNVMYWYQQKSSQAPKLLFHYYDKDFNNEADTPDNFQSRRPNTSFCFLDIRSPGLGDTAMYLCATSRDIVAGTNEKLFFGSGTQLSVL.

The V call is TRBV23-1, the J call TRBJ2-7; tentatively, D is TRBD2 (6 bases). TRBV23-1 is an ORF; its function is uncertain. The CDR3 loop spans 16 amino acids. Trimming took off 4 bases at V and 5 bases at J, with 21 bases between the two ends. The CDR3 region is CASSPGDVAIWDEQYF. The CDR3 DNA is TGCGCCAGCAGTCCGGGGGACGTCGCGATTTGGGACGAGCAGTACTTC.

The chain combines TRBV27 with TRBJ2-1; TRBD2 agrees at 8 bases. J lost 4 bases, V lost 3 bases, and 5 bases had no gene match. The CDR3 runs to 15 residues. The germline CDR1 and CDR2 sequences are MNHEY and SMNVEV (reference sequence). The CDR3: CASSFDGRDYNEQFF. The CDR3 DNA is TGTGCCAGCAGTTTCGACGGGAGGGATTACAATGAGCAGTTCTTC.

J is TRBJ1-1 and V is TRBV7-2, with unresolved D. This CDR3 spans 15 amino acids. Germline assignment: CDR1 SGHTA and CDR2 FQGNSA. Trimming pared 1 base from V and 1 base from J, leaving 10 bases between. This CDR3 reads CASSLVAGSNTEAFF. DNA of the CDR3: TGTGCCAGCAGCTTAGTCGCGGGGTCGAACACTGAAGCTTTCTTT.

The rearrangement uses TRBV7-2 and TRBJ1-6; tentatively, D is TRBD1 (5 bases). Germline CDR1 SGHTA, CDR2 FQGNSA. With 5 bases removed from V and 6 bases from J, the gap between germline ends came to 11 bases. This CDR3 spans 14 amino acids. CDR3 sequence reads: CASSQDSSNSPLHF. In DNA, the CDR3 is TGTGCCAGCAGCCAAGACAGCTCTAATTCACCCCTCCACTTT.

The rearrangement uses TRBV19 and TRBJ1-6, with 10 bases identical to TRBD1. V dropped 6 bases and J dropped 6; count of bases not matched to a gene: 8. The CDR3 extends over 16 amino acids. The germline CDR1 and CDR2 sequences are LNHDA and SQIVND (reference sequence). Here the CDR3 DNA reads TGTGCCAGTAGGGTTACGGGACAGGGGAGTAATTCACCCCTCCACTTT. Translated, it gives CASRVTGQGSNSPLHF.